The 19 T cell receptor beta chains below come from one sample, sequenced in a study of identical twins. MiXCR, run by TCRdb on the 5' RACE reads, gives a single entry per CDR3 protein. The table lists 300,000 to 400,000 distinct CDR3 sequences, about 12% of them singletons. The same sample was also studied in work on yellow fever vaccine responses in identical twins.

Sequenced sample: CD8+ T cells sorted from blood. The receptors originated from a woman under 30 in good health.

Only a few counts were recorded for this clonotype. The J gene is TRBJ2-2, the V gene TRBV13, with no clear D. The CDR3 covers 12 residues. Germline CDR1 PRHDT, CDR2 FYEKMQ (reference sequence). Trimming took 7 bases from V and 4 from J, leaving 7 bases between them. Here the CDR3 reads CASTEPTGELFF. The CDR3 DNA is TGTGCCAGCACCGAGCCCACCGGGGAGCTGTTTTTT.

The chain combines TRBV6-5 with TRBJ2-1; the match to TRBD2 covers 9 bases. With 4 bases clipped from V and 3 bases from J, the junction kept 7 bases outside the gene matches. The V gene's germline CDR1 is MNHEY and CDR2 SVGAGI. This CDR3 is 16 amino acids long. The CDR3: CASSSTGTSFYNEQFF. The CDR3 nucleotides read TGTGCCAGCAGTTCAACCGGGACTAGCTTCTACAATGAGCAGTTCTTC.

The CDR3 loop is CSVDLSSYEQYV. CDR3 DNA sequence: TGCAGCGTCGACCTAAGCTCCTACGAGCAGTACGTC. The V call is TRBV29-1, the J call TRBJ2-7; D is undetermined. In germline, CDR1 is SQVTM, CDR2 ANQGSEA. This CDR3 has 12 amino acids. Trimming removed 6 bases at V and 0 bases at J, with 9 bases between.

This chain joins TRBV14 and TRBJ1-5, with D possibly being TRBD1 (5 bases). V lost 1 base, J lost 6 bases, and 10 bases lay in between. Looked up from germline, CDR1 is SGHDN and CDR2 is FVKESK. The CDR3 extends over 14 amino acids. The chain's CDR3 is CASSQGQGGQPQHF. Written as DNA, the CDR3 is TGTGCCAGCAGCCAAGGTCAGGGAGGTCAGCCCCAGCATTTT.

This clonotype was seen only a few times. This chain links TRBV4-1 with TRBJ1-5, with no clear D. Germline V gene data show CDR1 as MGHRA and CDR2 as YSYEKL. V lost 0 bases, J lost 4 bases, and 10 bases lay in between. This CDR3 contains 15 residues. In DNA form, the CDR3 reads TGCGCCAGCAGCCAAGATGCGGGAAAAAATCAGCCCCAGCATTTT. Residues: CASSQDAGKNQPQHF.

This rearrangement joins TRBV5-4 to TRBJ2-3; 7 bases align to TRBD2. J gave up 4 bases and V 2 bases, and 13 bases lay outside the gene matches. The length of the CDR3 is 17 residues. Germline V gene data show CDR1 as SGHNT and CDR2 as YYREEE (reference sequence). This chain's CDR3 is CASSFFVVGGSADTQYF. CDR3 coding DNA: TGTGCCAGCAGCTTCTTCGTTGTGGGGGGGAGCGCAGATACGCAGTATTTT.

This clonotype was seen a handful of times. V gene TRBV4-2 combines with J gene TRBJ2-3; no clear D gene. V gave up 3 bases and J gave up 0 bases, with 10 bases separating them. This CDR3 is 15 amino acids long. Germline loops: CDR1 LGHNA, CDR2 YNFKEQ. CDR3 amino acids: CASSQTSSSTDTQYF. The CDR3 coding sequence is TGTGCCAGCAGCCAGACCTCGTCTAGCACAGATACGCAGTATTTT.

This clonotype occurred many times. The gene calls are TRBV28 and TRBJ1-1; D is perhaps TRBD1 (5 bases). The CDR3 is made up of 12 amino acids. Trimming removed 5 bases at V and 6 bases at J, with 10 bases between. The germline CDR1 and CDR2 sequences are MDHEN and SYDVKM. CDR3 loop: CASSPPGPEAFF. The CDR3 coding sequence is TGTGCCAGCAGTCCCCCAGGGCCTGAAGCTTTCTTT.

A few counts support this clonotype. V gene TRBV27 combines with J gene TRBJ1-6; D unclear. Germline assignment: CDR1 MNHEY and CDR2 SMNVEV (reference sequence). The CDR3 totals 12 residues. The V and J ends lost 8 bases and 9 bases respectively, with 11 bases between them. The CDR3 DNA reads TGTGCCAGCGGACCGGTTCGTTCACCCCTCCACTTT. Translation: CASGPVRSPLHF.

Of note for this clonotype: Given a much more abundant clone one base away, this may be a read error. The chain is built from TRBV29-1 and TRBJ1-1; D uncertain. Trimming shortened V by 7 bases and J by 4 bases, and 13 bases separated the two germline ends. There are 12 residues in the CDR3. CDR1 is SQVTM, CDR2 ANQGSEA, per germline. In DNA form, the CDR3 reads TGCAGCGGCCAATGTATAGGCACTGAAGCTTTCTTT. Translation gives CSGQCIGTEAFF.

This CDR3 is CSAQTPGLAVLTDTQYF. DNA of the CDR3: TGCAGTGCCCAAACCCCGGGACTAGCGGTCCTCACAGATACGCAGTATTTT. This sequence joins TRBV20-1 and TRBJ2-3; TRBD2 matches at 11 bases. The CDR3 has 17 residues. Germline CDR1 is DFQATT and CDR2 is SNEGSKA (reference sequence). V lost 6 bases, J lost 2 bases, and 13 bases stayed unmatched.

This clonotype appeared many times. The J gene is TRBJ2-1, the V gene TRBV7-9, with unresolved D. Trimming stripped 2 bases from V and 8 bases from J, with 10 bases between. Germline V gene data show CDR1 as SEHNR and CDR2 as FQNEAQ (reference sequence). This CDR3 spans 13 amino acids. The CDR3 DNA reads as TGTGCCAGCAGCTTAACCGCTATGCATGAGCAGTTCTTC. Translated, it gives CASSLTAMHEQFF.

V usage is TRBV16 and J usage is TRBJ1-5, with D perhaps matching TRBD1 (6 bases). Germline V CDR1 and CDR2: KGHSY, FQNENV. CDR3 size: 13 residues. V lost 4 bases and J lost 7, with 11 bases in between. The CDR3 DNA reads as TGTGCCAGCAGCCCCACAGGGCGACAGCCCCAGCATTTT. It yields the protein CASSPTGRQPQHF.

The CDR3 here is CASSSTGRDQETQYF. In DNA, the CDR3 is TGTGCCAGCAGCTCAACTGGACGGGACCAAGAGACCCAGTACTTC. The genes are TRBV11-3 and TRBJ2-5; no definite D call. In germline, CDR1 is SGHNT, CDR2 YENEEA. The CDR3 runs 15 residues. V lost 4 bases and J lost 0, with 12 bases in between.

This clonotype was counted only a few times. V usage is TRBV29-1 and J usage is TRBJ2-3, with D possibly being TRBD2 (6 bases). CDR1 is SQVTM and CDR2 is ANQGSEA in the germline V gene. Between the trimmed V and J ends, which lost 4 bases and 1 base, there was a span of 12 bases. This CDR3 comprises 14 residues. CDR3 sequence: CSVGAGPGTDTQYF. The CDR3 DNA reads as TGCAGCGTTGGTGCGGGGCCAGGCACAGATACGCAGTATTTT.

The CDR3, as DNA: TGTGCCAGCAGCCCTAGACAGGGGTGGGGATACAATGAGCAGTTCTTC. This codes for CASSPRQGWGYNEQFF. J is TRBJ2-1 and V is TRBV3-1, with 8 positions matching TRBD1. The V segment lost 4 bases and the J segment 4 bases; nucleotides outside the gene matches: 9. The CDR3 sequence is 16 residues long. The germline CDR1 and CDR2 sequences are LGHDT and YNNKEL (reference sequence).

This clonotype was picked up a small number of times. This sequence joins TRBV12-3 or TRBV12-4 and TRBJ2-2; no firm D call. The V end was cut by 9 bases, the J end by 3 bases, with 11 bases between. The CDR3 is 13 amino acids. DNA for the CDR3: TGTGCCAGTCAGAGGACCTACACCGGGGAGCTGTTTTTT. Encoded protein: CASQRTYTGELFF.

This clonotype showed up many times. The gene calls are TRBV29-1 and TRBJ2-3, with D perhaps matching TRBD2 (6 bases). The CDR3 totals 13 residues. Deletions cut 7 bases from V and 2 bases from J, with 13 bases between. Germline CDR1 is SQVTM and CDR2 is ANQGSEA. This CDR3 reads CSASAGTTDTQYF. CDR3 bases: TGCAGCGCCTCGGCGGGAACCACAGATACGCAGTATTTT.

This clonotype was counted between two and nine times. J is TRBJ1-5 and V is TRBV11-2, with D possibly matching TRBD1 (5 bases). Germline loops: CDR1 SGHAT, CDR2 FQNNGV. V lost 1 base to trimming and J lost 1 base, with 8 bases between them. CDR3 length: 15 residues. Written as DNA, the CDR3 is TGTGCCAGCAGCTTAGGGGGCACCAGCAATCAGCCCCAGCATTTT. Translated, it gives CASSLGGTSNQPQHF.